This TCR beta chain was sequenced in a study of OX40 agonist ivuxolimab in advanced cancers. Study information: Ivuxolimab is a fully human IgG2 antibody that activates OX40 (CD134). Age averaged around 60 years (range roughly 23 to 80), and approximately 80% were male. Points from the study as a whole: The mean number of expanded clones was higher in CD8+ T cells than in CD4+.

Regarding this clone: The target antigen is unknown.

Trimming took 6 bases from V and 4 from J, leaving 15 bases between them. The CDR3 runs 14 residues. Looked up from germline, CDR1 is MGHDK and CDR2 is SYGVNS. Data came from immunoSEQ multiplex PCR; TCRdb stores just in-frame clones and leaves some out. The sample has thousands of clones; about 80% are singletons. The starting material was CD4+ or CD8+ T cells sorted from blood, obtained in a trial of the OX40 agonist ivuxolimab. The receptor's source is an adult with an advanced solid tumor such as melanoma, head and neck, liver or kidney cancer. The rearrangement uses TRBV25-1 and TRBJ1-2, with no clear D. The CDR3 coding sequence is TGTGCCAGCAGGCCAGGTCAATTACTCTATGGCTACACCTTC. This gives the protein CASRPGQLLYGYTF.